This entry lists 10 T cell receptor beta chains sequenced from one sample in a study of synovial regulatory T cells in juvenile arthritis. Repertoires were generated with immunoSEQ multiplex PCR, while TCRdb's copy carries only in-frame clones and drops some. The sample table sets out about 780 clones. Matched peripheral blood accompanied the synovial fluid taken from each patient with active arthritis. The sequencing input was Treg cells from the synovium. These receptors all stem from a donor aged 2 to 35 with juvenile idiopathic arthritis.

Frequency places this clone as medium-sized. This rearrangement joins TRBV4-1 to TRBJ2-7; TCRdb's D call, TRBD2, is unchecked because there is no DNA. The germline V gene encodes CDR1 MGHRA and CDR2 YSYEKL. This CDR3 comprises 16 residues. No DNA is listed. The CDR3 loop is CASSQSTSADSYEQYF.

This clone is labeled medium-sized based on frequency. The chain joins TRBV18 to TRBJ1-1; absent DNA, TCRdb's TRBD1 call cannot be checked. The CDR3 is made up of 14 amino acids. No DNA sequence is on record. CDR1 and CDR2 from the germline V gene are KGHSH and LQKENI. The CDR3 reads CASSQRTGEEEAFF.

This clone ranks as medium-sized in terms of frequency. This chain links TRBV11-2 with TRBJ2-1; TCRdb names TRBD2, which stays unverified in the absence of DNA. Germline loops: CDR1 SGHAT, CDR2 FQNNGV. The CDR3 length is 19 residues. No DNA has been recorded. CDR3: CASSLGVVGLAEPYNEQFF.

Measured by frequency, this clone is hyperexpanded (1% or more). V usage is TRBV18 and J usage is TRBJ1-4. This CDR3 contains 13 residues. DNA is not on record. Germline V lookup: CDR1 KGHSH, CDR2 LQKENI. The CDR3: CASSLEPREKLFF.

In terms of frequency, this clone is medium-sized. The genes are TRBV5-6 and TRBJ1-3. Germline V gene sequence: CDR1 SGHDT, CDR2 YYEEEE. There are 13 residues in the CDR3. Only the protein is available. The CDR3: CASSLPPSDTIYF.

Considering frequency, this clone is medium-sized. The chain uses TRBV6-1 and TRBJ1-4; the D call of TRBD1 rests on TCRdb alone, since no DNA is present to check it. CDR3 length: 15 residues. No DNA accompanies this entry. Per the germline V gene, CDR1 is MNHNS and CDR2 is SASEGT. The CDR3 loop is CASSSRTGGSEKLFF.

This clone is medium-sized (0.01 to 0.1%) by frequency. V and J are TRBV7-2 and TRBJ2-7; checking the TCRdb D call of TRBD2 is not possible without DNA. This CDR3 has 14 residues. Nucleotide data are not available. Germline V lookup: CDR1 SGHTA, CDR2 FQGNSA. CDR3: CASSLQRGGYEQYF.

This clone is classed as medium-sized by frequency. The chain carries TRBV19 and TRBJ2-3; the TRBD2 assignment by TCRdb is unverifiable without DNA. Germline V gene sequence: CDR1 LNHDA, CDR2 SQIVND (reference sequence). CDR3 size: 13 residues. There is no recorded DNA. Here the CDR3 reads CASMTSPRDTQYF.

The chain employs TRBV9 and TRBJ2-5; lacking DNA, the TRBD2 call made by TCRdb goes unchecked. CDR3 length: 17 residues. No DNA appears here. Per the germline V gene, CDR1 is SGDLS and CDR2 is YYNGEE. The CDR3 protein is CASSVVGLAGVGETQYF. The full variable domain, rest sourced from reference TRBV9 and TRBJ2-5, is DSGVTQTPKHLITATGQRVTLRCSPRSGDLSVYWYQQSLDQGLQFLIQYYNGEERAKGNILERFSAQQFPDLHSELNLSSLELGDSALYFCASSVVGLAGVGETQYFGPGTRLLVL.

Frequency places this clone as medium-sized. The J gene is TRBJ2-3, the V gene TRBV19; TCRdb picks TRBD2, but there is no DNA to check that call. The CDR3 runs to 16 residues. A DNA sequence was not provided. Germline V gene data show CDR1 as LNHDA and CDR2 as SQIVND (reference sequence). The CDR3 is CASSNPRGRGIDTQYF.